Listed below are T cell receptor delta chains from one sample, sequenced in a study of gamma-delta T cells after stem cell transplantation. TCRdb applied CATT to the RT-PCR reads for clone calling. The table lists under 8,000 delta-chain clones, approximately 15% of them singletons. The sample consisted of gamma-delta T cells. These receptors were obtained from a human donor. It is not recorded whose cells these are; they may come from a transplant donor. Both conserved end residues are part of each CDR3. The D gene is left open where the match is weak. Some rows mark clone size as missing; the rest say once, few, many or name a class of expanded clone.

abundance: few
j_gene: TRDJ2
v_gene: TRDV1
d_gene: TRDD3
CDR3aa: CALGEYFTILGDISFSPLTAQLFF
CDR3nt: TGTGCTCTTGGGGAATACTTTACTATACTGGGGGATATCTCCTTTTCCCCTTTGACAGCACAACTCTTCTTT

abundance: large
j_gene: TRDJ2
v_gene: TRDV2
d_gene: .
CDR3aa: CACDNRTAQLFF
CDR3nt: TGTGCCTGTGATAACCGAACAGCACAACTCTTCTTT

abundance: few
j_gene: TRDJ1
v_gene: TRDV1
d_gene: TRDD3
CDR3aa: CALGTPHPFLRLDWGIRGRDKDKLIF
CDR3nt: TGTGCTCTTGGGACCCCCCATCCCTTCCTACGACTAGACTGGGGGATACGCGGCCGCGATAAAGATAAACTCATCTTT

abundance: few
j_gene: TRDJ2
v_gene: TRDV1
d_gene: .
CDR3aa: CALGKRSYGAQLFF
CDR3nt: TGTGCTCTTGGAAAGAGATCCTATGGGGCACAACTCTTCTTT

abundance: few
j_gene: TRDJ1
v_gene: TRDV1
d_gene: TRDD3
CDR3aa: CALAFPNLVGDTMTDKLIF
CDR3nt: TGTGCTCTTGCCTTCCCAAACTTGGTGGGGGATACTATGACCGATAAACTCATCTTT

abundance: .
j_gene: TRDJ3
v_gene: TRDV2
d_gene: TRDD3
CDR3aa: CACDTVGGGYGSSWDTRQMFF
CDR3nt: TGTGCCTGTGACACCGTTGGTGGGGGATACGGGAGCTCCTGGGACACCCGACAGATGTTTTTC

abundance: medium-sized
j_gene: TRDJ1
v_gene: TRDV1
d_gene: .
CDR3aa: CALGESFLSVHDKLIF
CDR3nt: TGTGCTCTTGGGGAGTCATTCCTAAGCGTTCACGATAAACTCATCTTT

abundance: many
j_gene: TRDJ3
v_gene: TRDV2
d_gene: TRDD3
CDR3aa: CARDVLGDTWDTRQMFF
CDR3nt: TGTGCCCGTGACGTACTGGGGGATACCTGGGACACCCGACAGATGTTTTTC

abundance: .
j_gene: TRDJ1
v_gene: TRAV29/DV5
d_gene: .
CDR3aa: CAASVSPSHTGVSYTDKLIF
CDR3nt: TGTGCAGCAAGCGTATCGCCTTCCCATACTGGGGTTTCGTACACCGATAAACTCATCTTT

abundance: few
j_gene: TRDJ3
v_gene: TRDV2
d_gene: TRDD3
CDR3aa: CACDTVEGYAAWDTRQMFF
CDR3nt: TGTGCCTGTGACACCGTGGAGGGATACGCAGCCTGGGACACCCGACAGATGTTTTTC

abundance: .
j_gene: TRDJ3
v_gene: TRDV2
d_gene: TRDD3
CDR3aa: CACDTGWGTSSWDTRQMFF
CDR3nt: TGTGCCTGTGACACCGGCTGGGGGACGAGCTCCTGGGACACCCGACAGATGTTTTTC

abundance: medium-sized
j_gene: TRDJ1
v_gene: TRDV1
d_gene: TRDD3
CDR3aa: CALGERFKGLPLYWGIRKLIF
CDR3nt: TGTGCTCTTGGGGAAAGGTTTAAAGGTCTCCCACTTTACTGGGGGATACGTAAACTCATCTTT

abundance: few
j_gene: TRDJ3
v_gene: TRDV2
d_gene: .
CDR3aa: CACDTVGVGSWDTRQMFF
CDR3nt: TGTGCCTGTGACACCGTGGGGGTCGGCTCCTGGGACACCCGACAGATGTTTTTC

abundance: few
j_gene: TRDJ1
v_gene: TRDV1
d_gene: .
CDR3aa: CALGELGTTCTDKLIF
CDR3nt: TGTGCTCTTGGGGAATTGGGTACTACGTGCACCGATAAACTCATCTTT

abundance: few
j_gene: TRDJ1
v_gene: TRDV1
d_gene: .
CDR3aa: CALGELVQDWGIVYTDKLIF
CDR3nt: TGTGCTCTTGGGGAACTAGTCCAGGACTGGGGAATAGTCTACACCGATAAACTCATCTTT

abundance: medium-sized
j_gene: TRDJ3
v_gene: TRDV2
d_gene: .
CDR3aa: CACDTVRSSWDTRQMFF
CDR3nt: TGTGCCTGTGACACCGTTCGGAGCTCCTGGGACACCCGACAGATGTTTTTC

abundance: medium-sized
j_gene: TRDJ1
v_gene: TRDV1
d_gene: .
CDR3aa: CALGARLPLVYTDKLIF
CDR3nt: TGTGCTCTTGGGGCGCGCCTTCCGCTAGTGTACACCGATAAACTCATCTTT

abundance: .
j_gene: TRDJ1
v_gene: TRDV2
d_gene: TRDD3
CDR3aa: CACDPLSWGTHTDKLIF
CDR3nt: TGTGCCTGTGACCCCCTGAGCTGGGGGACCCACACCGATAAACTCATCTTT

abundance: .
j_gene: TRDJ1
v_gene: TRDV1
d_gene: TRDD3
CDR3aa: CALGERPPSKGIRAPKLIF
CDR3nt: TGTGCTCTTGGGGAACGTCCTCCGAGTAAGGGGATACGCGCGCCTAAACTCATCTTT

abundance: medium-sized
j_gene: TRDJ1
v_gene: TRDV1
d_gene: .
CDR3aa: CALGELAGPLYKLIF
CDR3nt: TGTGCTCTTGGGGAACTTGCGGGCCCCCTGTACAAACTCATCTTT

abundance: medium-sized
j_gene: TRDJ1
v_gene: TRDV1
d_gene: TRDD2
CDR3aa: CALGETDLSYMDRWGPTDKLIF
CDR3nt: TGTGCTCTTGGGGAAACCGATCTTTCCTACATGGACCGTTGGGGTCCCACCGATAAACTCATCTTT

abundance: few
j_gene: TRDJ1
v_gene: TRDV3
d_gene: .
CDR3aa: CALGSSTVSTDKLIF
CDR3nt: TGTGCCTTAGGTTCCTCTACCGTCTCCACCGATAAACTCATCTTT

abundance: large
j_gene: TRDJ2
v_gene: TRDV2
d_gene: TRDD3
CDR3aa: CACDTVTGGYTRLAQLFF
CDR3nt: TGTGCCTGTGACACCGTAACTGGGGGATATACCCGTTTAGCACAACTCTTCTTT

abundance: few
j_gene: TRDJ1
v_gene: TRDV1
d_gene: .
CDR3aa: CALGELPPTRIKPPTVKLIF
CDR3nt: TGTGCTCTTGGGGAATTACCCCCAACCCGGATTAAGCCTCCTACTGTCAAACTCATCTTT

abundance: medium-sized
j_gene: TRDJ1
v_gene: TRDV1
d_gene: .
CDR3aa: CALGIFGLPSPDKLIF
CDR3nt: TGTGCTCTTGGGATCTTTGGGCTCCCTTCGCCCGATAAACTCATCTTT

abundance: .
j_gene: TRDJ1
v_gene: TRDV1
d_gene: .
CDR3aa: CALGGSLPTSAQVLGDPYTDKLIF
CDR3nt: TGTGCTCTTGGGGGAAGCCTTCCTACTTCGGCTCAAGTACTGGGGGATCCTTACACCGATAAACTCATCTTT

abundance: medium-sized
j_gene: TRDJ3
v_gene: TRDV2
d_gene: TRDD3
CDR3aa: CACDTEDSGGPPWDTRQMFF
CDR3nt: TGTGCCTGTGACACCGAGGACTCTGGGGGCCCACCCTGGGACACCCGACAGATGTTTTTC

abundance: medium-sized
j_gene: TRDJ1
v_gene: TRDV1
d_gene: TRDD3
CDR3aa: CALGELPLLAGGYADTSDKLIF
CDR3nt: TGTGCTCTTGGGGAACTGCCATTGCTAGCTGGGGGATACGCGGACACCAGCGATAAACTCATCTTT

abundance: .
j_gene: TRDJ1
v_gene: TRDV1
d_gene: TRDD3
CDR3aa: CALGELSGGGYEGTDKLIF
CDR3nt: TGTGCTCTTGGGGAACTTTCAGGTGGGGGATACGAAGGGACCGATAAACTCATCTTT

abundance: medium-sized
j_gene: TRDJ1
v_gene: TRDV2
d_gene: .
CDR3aa: CACLTPLIKLIF
CDR3nt: TGTGCCTGTCTGACACCCCTGATTAAACTCATCTTT

abundance: medium-sized
j_gene: TRDJ2
v_gene: TRDV3
d_gene: TRDD3
CDR3aa: CAFNTGGSLTAQLFF
CDR3nt: TGTGCCTTTAATACTGGGGGATCTTTGACAGCACAACTCTTCTTT

abundance: medium-sized
j_gene: TRDJ1
v_gene: TRDV1
d_gene: TRDD3
CDR3aa: CALGELGRAGGPTDKLIF
CDR3nt: TGTGCTCTTGGGGAACTCGGGAGGGCTGGGGGTCCGACCGATAAACTCATCTTT

abundance: medium-sized
j_gene: TRDJ2
v_gene: TRDV1
d_gene: .
CDR3aa: CALGEPTGPLTAQLFF
CDR3nt: TGTGCTCTTGGGGAACCAACGGGCCCGTTGACAGCACAACTCTTCTTT

abundance: .
j_gene: TRDJ1
v_gene: TRDV1
d_gene: .
CDR3aa: CALGDRLSAGLYTDKLIF
CDR3nt: TGTGCTCTTGGGGACCGACTTTCCGCGGGTCTGTACACCGATAAACTCATCTTT

abundance: few
j_gene: TRDJ1
v_gene: TRDV1
d_gene: TRDD2
CDR3aa: CALGDPGSYCREELIF
CDR3nt: TGTGCTCTTGGGGACCCGGGTTCCTACTGCCGGGAGGAACTCATCTTT

abundance: .
j_gene: TRDJ1
v_gene: TRDV1
d_gene: TRDD3
CDR3aa: CALGELNPTHWGTPYTDKLIF
CDR3nt: TGTGCTCTTGGGGAACTTAATCCTACGCACTGGGGGACTCCCTACACCGATAAACTCATCTTT

abundance: .
j_gene: TRDJ2
v_gene: TRDV1
d_gene: TRDD3
CDR3aa: CALGPPQVIPRTGGLTAQLFF
CDR3nt: TGTGCTCTTGGGCCCCCCCAGGTTATTCCTCGTACTGGGGGATTGACAGCACAACTCTTCTTT

abundance: few
j_gene: TRDJ1
v_gene: TRDV1
d_gene: TRDD3
CDR3aa: CALGTAPGRLEGCRTTGGYADKLIF
CDR3nt: TGTGCTCTTGGGACCGCGCCAGGACGGTTGGAGGGGTGTAGGACTACTGGGGGATATGCCGATAAACTCATCTTT

abundance: medium-sized
j_gene: TRDJ3
v_gene: TRDV2
d_gene: TRDD3
CDR3aa: CACDTWGIWDTRQMFF
CDR3nt: TGTGCCTGTGACACCTGGGGGATTTGGGACACCCGACAGATGTTTTTC

abundance: few
j_gene: TRDJ1
v_gene: TRDV1
d_gene: TRDD3
CDR3aa: CALGEPQLGDTWAPDKLIF
CDR3nt: TGCGCTCTTGGGGAACCCCAACTGGGGGATACATGGGCACCCGATAAACTCATCTTT

abundance: once
j_gene: TRDJ1
v_gene: TRDV1
d_gene: TRDD3
CDR3aa: CALGDGPSCTLSYWGLSYSTDKLIF
CDR3nt: TGTGCTCTTGGGGATGGGCCTTCTTGCACCCTTTCGTACTGGGGGCTATCCTATAGCACCGATAAACTCATCTTT

abundance: few
j_gene: TRDJ1
v_gene: TRDV1
d_gene: TRDD3
CDR3aa: CALGFEGVDLPQYWGKEDSDKLIF
CDR3nt: TGTGCTCTTGGGTTCGAGGGGGTTGACCTTCCTCAGTACTGGGGGAAGGAGGACTCCGATAAACTCATCTTT